This T cell receptor (beta chain) comes out of a study of blood T cell repertoires in COVID-19. The wider study: Acute and convalescent COVID-19 specimens originated in the United States, Italy and Spain. Sources were T cells, B-cell-depleted T cells, or PBMCs; the material itself was cDNA or gDNA.

Only in-frame clones appear in the TCRdb table, and some are missing; sequencing was by immunoSEQ multiplex PCR. This table has around 37,000 clones, around four fifths appearing once. CDR3 size: 13 residues. Between the trimmed V and J ends, which lost 6 bases and 5 bases, there was a span of 14 bases. Sequencing input: peripheral blood. This receptor was taken from a man aged 50-59 years with active COVID-19. The V gene is TRBV12-3 or TRBV12-4, the J gene TRBJ2-7; a possible D gene is TRBD1 (6 bases). The CDR3 is CASRPTGNHEQYF. CDR3 coding DNA: TGTGCCAGCAGACCAACAGGGAACCACGAGCAGTACTTC.